These T cell receptor beta chains were read from a single sample in a study of T cells expressing NK-cell markers. TCRdb reprocessed the 5' RACE reads; each CDR3 protein has one entry and no DNA is given. Here the sample table reports 200,000 to 300,000 distinct CDR3 sequences. Source material: blood T cells: a sorted CD56 or NKG2C T cell subset, CD4+ or CD8+ T cells, or bulk PBMC T cells (not recorded which). Receptors originate from a man aged 18 to 30 in good health. CDR3s include the opening cysteine and the closing phenylalanine or tryptophan.

j_call v_call cdr3_aa
TRBJ1-5 TRBV12-3/TRBV12-4 CASSKTQGNQPQHF
TRBJ1-3 TRBV30 CAWEPGLGNTIYF
TRBJ2-5 TRBV5-6 CASSLPSQETQYF
TRBJ2-5 TRBV29-1 CSVEERGRETQYF
TRBJ2-1 TRBV2 CASSAAGNYNEQFF
TRBJ2-3 TRBV6-1 CASTGRLRSGRDFEDTQYF
TRBJ2-3 TRBV20-1 CSAVGEDTQYF
TRBJ2-2 TRBV15 CATSREARGRELFF
TRBJ2-3 TRBV29-1 CSVEGHENTDTQYF
TRBJ2-7 TRBV5-1 CASSHHAREEYEQYF